Here is one TCR beta chain with its context. The data stem from a study of blood T cell repertoires in COVID-19. Trimming left V 3 bases short and J 1 base short, with 9 bases between. Germline V lookup: CDR1 LGHDT, CDR2 YNNKEL (reference sequence). The CDR3 is 14 amino acids. Original handling: Amplified reference gene primers provided the basis for estimating nucleated cell counts. Measured with immunoSEQ multiplex PCR; TCRdb has only the in-frame clones, and not every one. V, J and clone size derive from that table, while D and trimming were established from the DNA sequence. The sample lists about 220,000 clones, 75% to 85% seen once, with less than 6% in the top ten.

Material: peripheral blood. The receptor's source is a woman aged 70-85 years with COVID-19, enrolled during active disease. The J gene is TRBJ1-2, the V gene TRBV3-1 (or the pseudogene TRBV3-2); D gene ambiguous. CDR3 in amino acids: CASSHLALNYGYTF. DNA of the CDR3: TGTGCCAGCAGCCATCTAGCTCTTAACTATGGCTACACCTTC.